The clone carrying this T cell receptor (beta chain) was seen once. Original processing methods: Reference gene primers were amplified, and this amplification served to estimate nucleated cell counts. TCRdb's copy holds only in-frame clones and misses some; the assay was immunoSEQ multiplex PCR. V and J calls and clone size follow that table, whereas D and trimming were derived from the DNA. The sample holds about 150,000 clones, approximately 90% seen once. These data originate in a study of blood T cell repertoires in COVID-19. Study at large: The United States, Italy and Spain supplied acute and convalescent COVID-19 samples. PBMCs, B-cell-depleted T cells, or T cells provided the cDNA or gDNA that made up the material.

Trimming left V 4 bases short and J 6 bases short, with 9 bases between. The V gene's germline CDR1 is KGHDR and CDR2 SFDVKD. The CDR3 consists of 13 residues. The Seattle site enrolled patients during active infection and followed them longitudinally. The receptor comes from a man younger than 35 with COVID-19, enrolled during active disease. Sequencing input: peripheral blood. The chain carries TRBV24-1 and TRBJ1-5, with no clear D. The CDR3 DNA reads TGTGCCACCAGTGAAAAAGCCGGTCAGCCCCAGCATTTT. Translating gives CATSEKAGQPQHF.